This is a list of T cell receptor beta chains from one sample in a study of blood T cells in healthy people across ages. TCRdb itself ran the 5' RACE reads through MiXCR, one entry per CDR3 protein. The profile covers around 1.1 million distinct CDR3 sequences, with 30% to 40% appearing a single time and around 13% taken by the ten largest. Material for sequencing was blood. The receptors derive from a man between 18 and 29 years old in good health. Both conserved end residues are part of each CDR3. The D gene is left open where the match is weak. Size tells how often a clone was seen (once, few, many) or the class of an expanded clone, and some rows leave it out.

size: few
J: TRBJ2-1
V: TRBV6-2/TRBV6-3
D: .
length: 16
DNA: TGTGCCAGCAACGACCGAGGACCCACCCTTTACAATGAGCAGTTCTTC
CDR3: CASNDRGPTLYNEQFF

size: few
J: TRBJ2-4
V: TRBV20-1
D: TRBD1
length: 16
DNA: TGCAGTGTTACCGCCGACAGGGGGCTTTCCAAAAACATTCAGTACTTC
CDR3: CSVTADRGLSKNIQYF

size: .
J: TRBJ2-2
V: TRBV6-6
D: .
length: 13
DNA: TGTGCCAGCAGACCCATGAACGAACGGGAGCTGTTTTTT
CDR3: CASRPMNERELFF

size: few
J: TRBJ2-1
V: TRBV6-2/TRBV6-3
D: .
length: 12
DNA: TGTGCCAGCTCCAGGCTAAACAATGAGCAGTTCTTC
CDR3: CASSRLNNEQFF

size: many
J: TRBJ1-1
V: TRBV29-1
D: .
length: 12
DNA: TGCAGCGTTAACCTCCTGAACACTGAAGCTTTCTTT
CDR3: CSVNLLNTEAFF

size: few
J: TRBJ2-1
V: TRBV4-1
D: .
length: 13
DNA: TGCGCCAGCAGCCAAGATAAGAGGAATGAGCGGTTCTTC
CDR3: CASSQDKRNERFF

size: .
J: TRBJ2-1
V: TRBV7-7
D: TRBD1
length: 14
DNA: TGTGCTAGCAGCACGGGACAGAATAACAATGAGCAGTTCTTC
CDR3: CASSTGQNNNEQFF

size: many
J: TRBJ1-6
V: TRBV6-5
D: .
length: 14
DNA: TGTGCCAGCAGTTCCCAGGGTTATAATTCACCCCTCCACTTT
CDR3: CASSSQGYNSPLHF

size: few
J: TRBJ2-3
V: TRBV20-1
D: TRBD2
length: 17
DNA: TGCAGTGCTAACCCCCTTGACAGCGGGGGTGGCACAGATACGCAGTATTTT
CDR3: CSANPLDSGGGTDTQYF

size: few
J: TRBJ2-3
V: TRBV7-9
D: TRBD2
length: 15
DNA: TGTGCCAGCTTTTCTAGCGGTGCGAGCACAGATACGCAGTATTTT
CDR3: CASFSSGASTDTQYF

size: few
J: TRBJ1-6
V: TRBV28
D: TRBD1
length: 21
DNA: TGTGCCAGCAGCACCATGATTTGGACAGGCGCCGCACTCGACTATAATTCACCCCTCCACTTT
CDR3: CASSTMIWTGAALDYNSPLHF

size: few
J: TRBJ2-5
V: TRBV27
D: .
length: 13
DNA: TGTGCCAGCAGTTTAGACAGGCGTCGGACCCAGTACTTC
CDR3: CASSLDRRRTQYF

size: few
J: TRBJ1-2
V: TRBV20-1
D: .
length: 12
DNA: TGCAGACCTTCCACGTGGGGTGATGGCTACACCTTC
CDR3: CRPSTWGDGYTF

size: many
J: TRBJ2-1
V: TRBV29-1
D: .
length: 13
DNA: TGCAGCGTTGGTATAGCGGCTTACAATGAGCAGTTCTTC
CDR3: CSVGIAAYNEQFF

size: .
J: TRBJ1-1
V: TRBV6-6
D: TRBD1
length: 13
DNA: TGTGCCAGCAGTCCGACAGGGAATTTTGAAGCTTTCTTT
CDR3: CASSPTGNFEAFF

size: .
J: TRBJ2-1
V: TRBV5-1
D: TRBD1
length: 17
DNA: TGCGCCAGCAGCTCCCGGGACAGACCTAACTCCTACAATGAGCAGTTCTTC
CDR3: CASSSRDRPNSYNEQFF

size: .
J: TRBJ1-1
V: TRBV2
D: .
length: 13
DNA: TGTGCCAGCAGTGAAGTTTGGGGCACTGAAGCTTTCTTT
CDR3: CASSEVWGTEAFF

size: .
J: TRBJ1-1
V: TRBV4-2
D: .
length: 13
DNA: TGTGCCAGCAGCCAAGAAATTCAAAGCGAACCTTTCTTT
CDR3: CASSQEIQSEPFF

size: few
J: TRBJ2-3
V: TRBV6-5
D: .
length: 14
DNA: TGTGCCAGCAGGATGGGCAGGGAGGCAGATACGCAGTATTTT
CDR3: CASRMGREADTQYF

size: .
J: TRBJ2-5
V: TRBV7-2
D: .
length: 13
DNA: TGTGCCTGCAGCTTACCCCCAGGGGAGACCCAGTACTTC
CDR3: CACSLPPGETQYF

size: .
J: TRBJ2-2
V: TRBV6-4
D: TRBD1
length: 15
DNA: TGTGCCAGCAGACTGACAGGGGGCGACACCGGGGAGCTGTTTTTT
CDR3: CASRLTGGDTGELFF

size: .
J: TRBJ1-2
V: TRBV25-1
D: .
length: 13
DNA: TGTGCCAGCAGTGAAGTAACAGCCTCTGGCTACACCTTC
CDR3: CASSEVTASGYTF

size: few
J: TRBJ1-5
V: TRBV12-3/TRBV12-4
D: .
length: 16
DNA: TGTGCCAGCAGTTTAGGCGGGGGGGGGTTCTATCAGCCCCAGCATTTT
CDR3: CASSLGGGGFYQPQHF

size: .
J: TRBJ1-2
V: TRBV12-3/TRBV12-4
D: TRBD1
length: 13
DNA: TGTGCCAGCAGTAACGACAGGGTCTTTGGCTACACCTTC
CDR3: CASSNDRVFGYTF

size: few
J: TRBJ2-5
V: TRBV25-1
D: .
length: 15
DNA: TGTGCCAGCAGTGACAGGGAATGGTTTCGAGAGACCCAGTACTTC
CDR3: CASSDREWFRETQYF

size: .
J: TRBJ2-5
V: TRBV3-1
D: TRBD2
length: 19
DNA: TGTGCCAGCAGCCAACGGACTAGCGGGGGGGCGTCCTATAAAAATGAGCAGTACTTC
CDR3: CASSQRTSGGASYKNEQYF

size: once
J: TRBJ2-1
V: TRBV7-2
D: TRBD2
length: 16
DNA: TGTGCCAGCAGCTCCACCCGACTAGCGGGCCAGGGTGAGCAGTTCTTC
CDR3: CASSSTRLAGQGEQFF

size: .
J: TRBJ1-5
V: TRBV27
D: .
length: 13
DNA: TGTGCCAGCAGTTTTAAGGGGAGGGAGCCCCAGCATTTT
CDR3: CASSFKGREPQHF

size: few
J: TRBJ1-6
V: TRBV20-1
D: .
length: 15
DNA: TGCAGTGCACTGGCCGAAGACAGTAATAATTCACCCCTCCACTTT
CDR3: CSALAEDSNNSPLHF

size: few
J: TRBJ2-1
V: TRBV29-1
D: TRBD2
length: 16
DNA: TGCAGCGTTGAAAGGACTAGCGGGTTCTCCTACAATGAGCAGTTCTTC
CDR3: CSVERTSGFSYNEQFF

size: .
J: TRBJ1-1
V: TRBV29-1
D: .
length: 13
DNA: TGCAGCGTTGAAAACAGGCTGAACACTGAAGCTTTCTTT
CDR3: CSVENRLNTEAFF

size: many
J: TRBJ2-1
V: TRBV7-2
D: .
length: 15
DNA: TGTGCCAGCAGCTTAGGAGGGACAAACTACAATGAGCAGTTCTTC
CDR3: CASSLGGTNYNEQFF

size: .
J: TRBJ2-4
V: TRBV7-2
D: .
length: 12
DNA: TGTGCCAGCAGCTTAGAGGCTCCATCCCAGTACTTC
CDR3: CASSLEAPSQYF

size: once
J: TRBJ2-1
V: TRBV5-1
D: .
length: 15
DNA: TGCGCCAGCGTGGAGGGCGTAAGCTCCTACAATGAGCAGTTCTTC
CDR3: CASVEGVSSYNEQFF

size: .
J: TRBJ1-6
V: TRBV5-5
D: .
length: 16
DNA: TGTGCCAGCAGCTTGGGCTTCGCCCGAGGGAATTCACCCCTCCACTTT
CDR3: CASSLGFARGNSPLHF

size: .
J: TRBJ2-3
V: TRBV3-1
D: .
length: 13
DNA: TGTGCCAGCAGCCAAGAAACGGCAGATACGCAGTATTTT
CDR3: CASSQETADTQYF

size: few
J: TRBJ1-2
V: TRBV20-1
D: TRBD1
length: 13
DNA: TGCAGTGCTAGCCTCGGACAGGCTAGAGGCTACACCTTC
CDR3: CSASLGQARGYTF

size: few
J: TRBJ2-3
V: TRBV5-6
D: .
length: 15
DNA: TGTGCCAGCAGCTTGTTCGGGGGCTTGGCAGATACGCAGTATTTT
CDR3: CASSLFGGLADTQYF

size: .
J: TRBJ2-2
V: TRBV13
D: .
length: 15
DNA: TGTGCCAGCAGCCTCACAAACTCGAACACCGGGGAGCTGTTTTTT
CDR3: CASSLTNSNTGELFF

size: .
J: TRBJ2-3
V: TRBV18
D: .
length: 15
DNA: TGTGCCAGCTCAGAACGGGCAGCACTCACAGATACGCAGTATTTT
CDR3: CASSERAALTDTQYF

size: few
J: TRBJ1-1
V: TRBV4-1
D: .
length: 15
DNA: TGCGCCAGCAGCCAAGAGACAGGCCAGAACACTGAAGCTTTCTTT
CDR3: CASSQETGQNTEAFF

size: few
J: TRBJ1-1
V: TRBV14
D: .
length: 16
DNA: TGTGCCAGCAGCCAAGATTTGGTAGGAGTGAACACTGAAGCTTTCTTT
CDR3: CASSQDLVGVNTEAFF

size: few
J: TRBJ1-2
V: TRBV12-3/TRBV12-4
D: .
length: 13
DNA: TGTGCCAGCAGGAGCAGGGAAGACTATGGCTACACCTTC
CDR3: CASRSREDYGYTF

size: .
J: TRBJ2-1
V: TRBV28
D: TRBD1
length: 16
DNA: TGTGCCAGCAGAGCCAGGGGGACAGCGTTGATGAATGAGCAGTTCTTC
CDR3: CASRARGTALMNEQFF

size: .
J: TRBJ1-3
V: TRBV4-3
D: .
length: 17
DNA: TGCGCCAGCAGCCAAGATCAGACCGCCTTCTCTGGAAACACCATATATTTT
CDR3: CASSQDQTAFSGNTIYF

size: .
J: TRBJ2-1
V: TRBV6-5
D: .
length: 11
DNA: TGTGCCAGCAGTACATATTATGAGCAGTTCTTC
CDR3: CASSTYYEQFF

size: few
J: TRBJ2-1
V: TRBV4-3
D: .
length: 15
DNA: TGCGCCAGCAGCCAAGACCCCAGATCCTACAATGAGCAGTTCTTC
CDR3: CASSQDPRSYNEQFF

size: once
J: TRBJ1-6
V: TRBV4-2
D: .
length: 19
DNA: TGTGCCAGCAGCCAAGAAGGCGTTAGTGATGTCGCATATAATTCACCCCTCCACTTT
CDR3: CASSQEGVSDVAYNSPLHF

size: many
J: TRBJ2-1
V: TRBV4-1
D: TRBD2
length: 14
DNA: TGCGCCAGCAGCCAAGTTTCTAGCGGGGGCCAGCAGTTCTTC
CDR3: CASSQVSSGGQQFF

size: few
J: TRBJ2-3
V: TRBV29-1
D: TRBD1
length: 15
DNA: TGCAGCGTTCGACGGACAGGGGGGAGCACAGATACGCAGTATTTT
CDR3: CSVRRTGGSTDTQYF

size: many
J: TRBJ2-3
V: TRBV29-1
D: .
length: 13
DNA: TGCAGCGTTCAGGGTAGAGTGACAGATACGCAGTATTTT
CDR3: CSVQGRVTDTQYF

size: .
J: TRBJ2-3
V: TRBV6-1
D: TRBD2
length: 18
DNA: TGTGCCAGCAGCCCGGGACTAGCGGGGGGGGTCGGGACAGATACGCAGTATTTT
CDR3: CASSPGLAGGVGTDTQYF

size: few
J: TRBJ2-7
V: TRBV27
D: .
length: 15
DNA: TGTGCCAGCAGTTTATCTTGGAAAATCTCCGGGGTGCAGTACTTC
CDR3: CASSLSWKISGVQYF

size: .
J: TRBJ2-3
V: TRBV20-1
D: TRBD2
length: 16
DNA: TGCAGTGCTAGGGTCGGGGGGTCCGCTATGGCGGATACGCAGTATTTT
CDR3: CSARVGGSAMADTQYF

size: .
J: TRBJ2-3
V: TRBV20-1
D: .
length: 18
DNA: TGCAGTGCTAGAGATAGGACGGCGGGACCCCGATCGGCAGATACGCAGTATTTT
CDR3: CSARDRTAGPRSADTQYF

size: .
J: TRBJ2-5
V: TRBV14
D: .
length: 15
DNA: TGTGCCAGCAGTCCCTCGGAATGGGGGTTCGAGACCCAGTACTTC
CDR3: CASSPSEWGFETQYF

size: .
J: TRBJ2-5
V: TRBV7-9
D: TRBD1
length: 14
DNA: TGTGCCAGCAGCGCAACGGACAGGGAAGAGACCCAGTACTTC
CDR3: CASSATDREETQYF

size: .
J: TRBJ1-2
V: TRBV29-1
D: .
length: 11
DNA: TGCAGCGTTGAAGTCGGATATGGCTACACCTTC
CDR3: CSVEVGYGYTF

size: .
J: TRBJ1-2
V: TRBV27
D: .
length: 21
DNA: TGTGCCAGCAGTTTATCCCGCCCGGCGAATTACTTGGGGGCTACTAACTATGGCTACACCTTC
CDR3: CASSLSRPANYLGATNYGYTF